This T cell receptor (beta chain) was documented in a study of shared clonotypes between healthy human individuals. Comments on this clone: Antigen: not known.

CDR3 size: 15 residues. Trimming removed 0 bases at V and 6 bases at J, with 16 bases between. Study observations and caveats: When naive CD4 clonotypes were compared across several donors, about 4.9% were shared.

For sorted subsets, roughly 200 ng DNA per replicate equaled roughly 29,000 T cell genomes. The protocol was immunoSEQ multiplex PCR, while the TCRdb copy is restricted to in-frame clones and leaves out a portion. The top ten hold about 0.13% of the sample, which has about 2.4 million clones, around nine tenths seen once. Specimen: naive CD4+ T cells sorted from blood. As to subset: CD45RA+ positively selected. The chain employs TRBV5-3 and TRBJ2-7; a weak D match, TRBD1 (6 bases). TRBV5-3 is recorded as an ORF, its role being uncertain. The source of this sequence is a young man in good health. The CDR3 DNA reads TGTGCCAGAAGCTTGGCAAAGGGTAGCAGGGGCGAGCAGTACTTC. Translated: CARSLAKGSRGEQYF.